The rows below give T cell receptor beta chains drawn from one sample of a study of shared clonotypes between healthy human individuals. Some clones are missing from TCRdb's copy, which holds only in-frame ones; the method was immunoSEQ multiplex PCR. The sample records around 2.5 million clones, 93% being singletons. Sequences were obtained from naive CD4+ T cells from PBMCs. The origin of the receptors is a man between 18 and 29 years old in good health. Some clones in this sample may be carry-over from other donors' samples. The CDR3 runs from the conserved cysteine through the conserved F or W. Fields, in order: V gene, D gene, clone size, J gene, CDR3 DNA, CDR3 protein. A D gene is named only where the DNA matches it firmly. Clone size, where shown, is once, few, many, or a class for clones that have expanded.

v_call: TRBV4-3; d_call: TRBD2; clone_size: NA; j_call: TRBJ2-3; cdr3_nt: TGCGCCAGCAGCCAAGACGGCGGGAGGGGGACAGATACGCAGTATTTT; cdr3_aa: CASSQDGGRGTDTQYF
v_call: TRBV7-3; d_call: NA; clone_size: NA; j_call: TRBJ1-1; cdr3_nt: TGTGCCAGCAGCTCAGGCAGGGGCACTGAAGCTTTCTTT; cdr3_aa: CASSSGRGTEAFF
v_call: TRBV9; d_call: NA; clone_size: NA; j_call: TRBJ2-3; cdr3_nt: TGTGCCAGCAGCCTAGGGCAGCATACGCAGTATTTT; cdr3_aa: CASSLGQHTQYF
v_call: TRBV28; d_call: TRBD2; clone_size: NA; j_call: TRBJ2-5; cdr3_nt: TGTGCCAGCAGTGGAGCGGGAACCTTTATAGAGACCCAGTACTTC; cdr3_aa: CASSGAGTFIETQYF
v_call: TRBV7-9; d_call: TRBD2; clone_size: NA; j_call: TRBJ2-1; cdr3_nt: TGTGCCAGCAGCTCCTCCGCCGGGACTAGCGGGACCTACAATGAGCAGTTCTTC; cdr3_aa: CASSSSAGTSGTYNEQFF
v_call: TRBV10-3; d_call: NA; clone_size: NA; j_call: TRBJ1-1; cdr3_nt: TGTGCCATCACTGACTCGCAGCAGGGTCTCACTGAAGCTTTCTTT; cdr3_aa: CAITDSQQGLTEAFF
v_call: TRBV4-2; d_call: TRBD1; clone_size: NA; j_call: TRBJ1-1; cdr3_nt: TGTGCCAGCAGAAACGGACAGGCCTACACTGAAGCTTTCTTT; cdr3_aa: CASRNGQAYTEAFF
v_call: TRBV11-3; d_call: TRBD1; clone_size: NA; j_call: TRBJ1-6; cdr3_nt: TGTGCCAGCAGCCGAGGGGGACAGGGAAATTCACCCCTCCACTTT; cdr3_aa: CASSRGGQGNSPLHF
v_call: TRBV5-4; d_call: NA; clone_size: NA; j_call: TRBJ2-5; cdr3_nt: TGTGCCAGCAGCCAGGACCCCCAAGAGACCCAGTACTTC; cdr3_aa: CASSQDPQETQYF
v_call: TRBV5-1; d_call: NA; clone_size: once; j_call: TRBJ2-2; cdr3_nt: TGCGCCAGCAGCTCAACACCACCGGCGAACACCGGGGAGCTGTTTTTT; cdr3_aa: CASSSTPPANTGELFF
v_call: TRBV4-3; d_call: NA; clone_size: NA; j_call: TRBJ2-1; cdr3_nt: TGCGCCAGCAGCCAGGGACTGGACAATGAGCAGTTCTTC; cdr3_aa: CASSQGLDNEQFF
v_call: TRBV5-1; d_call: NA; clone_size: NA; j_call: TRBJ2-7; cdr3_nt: TGCGCCAGCAGGTCTCAGGGAGGGGGCTACGAGCAGTACTTC; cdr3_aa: CASRSQGGGYEQYF
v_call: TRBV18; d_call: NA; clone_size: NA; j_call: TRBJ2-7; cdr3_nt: TGTGCCAGCTCTGGCGGGACCGACCTCTCCTACGAGCAGTACTTC; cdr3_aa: CASSGGTDLSYEQYF
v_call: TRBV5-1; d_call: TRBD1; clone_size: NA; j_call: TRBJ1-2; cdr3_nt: TGCGCCAGCAGTACCGGACAGGGGAACTATGGCTACACCTTC; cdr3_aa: CASSTGQGNYGYTF
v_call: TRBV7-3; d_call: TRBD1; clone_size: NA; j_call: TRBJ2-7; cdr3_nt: TGTGCCAGCAGCCCCCAGACAGGGGGCTCCTACGAGCAGTACTTC; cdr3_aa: CASSPQTGGSYEQYF
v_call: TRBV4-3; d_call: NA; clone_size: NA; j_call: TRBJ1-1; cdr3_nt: TGCGCCAGCAGCCAAGCCCCTACGGACAGTATATCGAACACTGAAGCTTTCTTT; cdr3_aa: CASSQAPTDSISNTEAFF
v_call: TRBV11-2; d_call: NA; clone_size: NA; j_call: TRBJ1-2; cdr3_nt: TGTGCCAGCAGAAACGCGGGGGGGTTCTATGGCTACACCTTC; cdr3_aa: CASRNAGGFYGYTF
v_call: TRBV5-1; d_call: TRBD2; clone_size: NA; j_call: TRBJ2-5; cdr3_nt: TGCGCCAGCAGCTTGCCGCTAGCGGGAGCCCAAGAGACCCAGTACTTC; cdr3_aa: CASSLPLAGAQETQYF
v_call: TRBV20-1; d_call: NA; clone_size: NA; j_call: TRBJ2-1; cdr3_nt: TGCAGTGCAAGGACCCCTGGGCAGTTCTTC; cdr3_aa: CSARTPGQFF
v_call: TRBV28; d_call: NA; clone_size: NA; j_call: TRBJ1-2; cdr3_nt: TGTGCCAGCAGTTCAGTCCCCACGGCGTCTGGCTACACCTTC; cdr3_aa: CASSSVPTASGYTF
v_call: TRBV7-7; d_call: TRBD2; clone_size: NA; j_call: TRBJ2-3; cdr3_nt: TGTGCCAGCAGCTTAGGTGGCGGGAGGGGCACAGATACGCAGTATTTT; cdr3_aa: CASSLGGGRGTDTQYF
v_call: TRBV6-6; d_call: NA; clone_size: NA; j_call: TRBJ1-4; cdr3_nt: TGTGCCAGCAGGACAGGACAGAGCCTTAATGAAAAACTGTTTTTT; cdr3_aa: CASRTGQSLNEKLFF
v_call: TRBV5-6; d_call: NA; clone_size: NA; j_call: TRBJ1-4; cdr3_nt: TGTGCCAGCAGCTTGAGGGGATCGGATGAAAAACTGTTTTTT; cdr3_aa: CASSLRGSDEKLFF
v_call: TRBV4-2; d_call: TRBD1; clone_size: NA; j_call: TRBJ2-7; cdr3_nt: TGTGCCAGCAGCCCCCCGGGACAGGGGCAATACGAGCAGTACTTC; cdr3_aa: CASSPPGQGQYEQYF
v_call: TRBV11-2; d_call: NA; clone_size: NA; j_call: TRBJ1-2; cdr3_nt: TGTGCCAGCAGCTTCACCCGCGGGACCTATGGCTACACCTTC; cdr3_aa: CASSFTRGTYGYTF
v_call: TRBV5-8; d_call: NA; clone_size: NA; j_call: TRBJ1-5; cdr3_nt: TGTGCCAGCAGCTTGGAGGCAGGGGTGGATCAGCCCCAGCATTTT; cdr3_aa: CASSLEAGVDQPQHF
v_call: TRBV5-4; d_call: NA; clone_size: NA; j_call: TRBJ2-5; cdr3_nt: TGTGCCAGCAGCAAACAGGGAGCGGAGACCCAGTACTTC; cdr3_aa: CASSKQGAETQYF
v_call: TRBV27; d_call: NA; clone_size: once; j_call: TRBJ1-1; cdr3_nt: TGTGCCAGCAGTCAATATAGGGGAGGGGTGACTGAAGCTTTCTTT; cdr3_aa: CASSQYRGGVTEAFF
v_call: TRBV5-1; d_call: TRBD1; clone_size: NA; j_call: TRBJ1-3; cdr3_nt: TGCGCCAGCAGCGTGAACCAGGGGGCCGGAAACACCATATATTTT; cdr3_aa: CASSVNQGAGNTIYF
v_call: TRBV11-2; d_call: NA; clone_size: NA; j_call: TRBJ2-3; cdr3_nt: TGTGCCAGCAGCTTTGGCCACCATAGCACAGATACGCAGTATTTT; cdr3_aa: CASSFGHHSTDTQYF
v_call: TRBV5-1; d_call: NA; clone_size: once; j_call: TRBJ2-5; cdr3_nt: TGCGCCAGCAGCCACAGGGACGGAACCCAAGAGACCCAGTACTTC; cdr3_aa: CASSHRDGTQETQYF
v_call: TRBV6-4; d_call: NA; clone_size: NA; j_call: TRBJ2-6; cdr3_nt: TGTGCCAGCAGTGAGTCGGCGGGAGGGGCCAACGTCCTGACTTTC; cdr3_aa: CASSESAGGANVLTF
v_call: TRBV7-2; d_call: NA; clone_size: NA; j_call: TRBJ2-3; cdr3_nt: TGTGCCAGCAGCAGCACAGATACGCAGTATTTT; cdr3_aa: CASSSTDTQYF
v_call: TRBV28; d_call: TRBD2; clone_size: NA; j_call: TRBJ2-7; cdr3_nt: TGTGCCAGCAGTTTAGCGGGAGGGGCGTCCTACGAGCAGTACTTC; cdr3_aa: CASSLAGGASYEQYF
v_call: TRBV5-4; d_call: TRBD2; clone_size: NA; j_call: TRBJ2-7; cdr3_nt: TGTGCCAGCAGCTTCCGACCGACTAGCGGGGCCCTCTCGTACTCCTACGAGCAGTACTTC; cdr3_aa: CASSFRPTSGALSYSYEQYF
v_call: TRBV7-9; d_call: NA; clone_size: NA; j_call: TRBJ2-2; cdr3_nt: TGTGCCTTAAGGGGCAGTCTCCTTAACACCGGGGAGCTGTTTTTT; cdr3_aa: CALRGSLLNTGELFF
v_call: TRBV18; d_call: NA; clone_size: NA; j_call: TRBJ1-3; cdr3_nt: TGTGCCAGCTCACGGACAGTGCCCGGAAACACCATATATTTT; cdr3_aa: CASSRTVPGNTIYF
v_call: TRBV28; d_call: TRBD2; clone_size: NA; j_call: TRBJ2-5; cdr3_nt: TGTGCCAGCATTTCTAGCGGAGCGGGAGGGCGCTCAGGGGAGACCCAGTACTTC; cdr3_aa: CASISSGAGGRSGETQYF
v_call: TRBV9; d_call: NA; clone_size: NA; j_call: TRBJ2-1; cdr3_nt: TGTGCCAGCAGCGTTGAGGGAGACTCCTACAATGAGCAGTTCTTC; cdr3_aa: CASSVEGDSYNEQFF
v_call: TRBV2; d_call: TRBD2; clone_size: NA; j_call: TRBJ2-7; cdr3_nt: TGTGCCAGCAGCGGGGGAGCGGGAGACGAGCAGTACTTC; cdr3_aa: CASSGGAGDEQYF
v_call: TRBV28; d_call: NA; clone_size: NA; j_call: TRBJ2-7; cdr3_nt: TGTGCCAGCAATGGCCCCCGGGACAACCACTACGAGCAGTACTTC; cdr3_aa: CASNGPRDNHYEQYF
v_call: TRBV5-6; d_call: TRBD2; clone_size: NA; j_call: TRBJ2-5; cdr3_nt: TGTGCCAGCAGCTTGGCCCCCGGGGGGGAGACCCAGTACTTC; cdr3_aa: CASSLAPGGETQYF